This TCR beta chain derives from a study of cytomegalovirus exposure and HLA in healthy donors. Overall study: As an earlier analysis found, some 180 million T cells yielded fewer than 130 million unique TCR beta sequences.

PCR employed 60 Vbeta and 13 Jbeta primers. The repertoire was sequenced with immunoSEQ multiplex PCR; TCRdb's copy has only in-frame clones and lacks some. The sample carries roughly 190,000 clones, about 80% recorded once. Germline V gene sequence: CDR1 LGHNA, CDR2 YNFKEQ. Trimming pared 3 bases from V and 2 bases from J, leaving 7 bases between. CDR3 length: 14 amino acids. The donors (healthy individuals) were bone marrow donors. The specimen was PBMCs. The chain links TRBV4-2 to TRBJ1-4, with D maybe TRBD1 (5 bases). The sequence was obtained from a woman aged 40 to 49 in good health and CMV-seronegative. CDR3 sequence: CASSHGGTNEKLFF. The CDR3 coding sequence is TGTGCCAGCAGCCATGGGGGGACTAATGAAAAACTGTTTTTT.